This T cell receptor (beta chain) was captured in a study of T cell clonality in common variable immunodeficiency. The CDR3 loop spans 13 amino acids. Germline V lookup: CDR1 SGHNT, CDR2 YYREEE (reference sequence). V was trimmed by 0 bases and J by 0 bases, leaving 4 bases between them. Study-wide results and caveats: Compared with healthy controls, CVID subjects showed increased TCRbeta clonality, mostly in about a third.

Here immunoSEQ multiplex PCR was the method, and the copy in TCRdb shows in-frame clones only, minus some. Observed are 35,000 to 45,000 clones, no singletons, with the top ten taking 3% to 4.5%. As for this clone: Its target is not known. The read falls 3 residues short of the CDR3 end, and the missing part is taken from the germline J gene.

V and J are TRBV5-4 and TRBJ2-7; D is ambiguous. The sequenced sample consisted of peripheral blood mononuclear cells. This TCR was recovered from a person between 18 and 70 years old in good health. Partial CDR3 DNA: TGTGCCAGCAGCTTGGGCAGCTCCTACGAG. It codes for CASSLGSSYE. From start to end, the CDR3 is CASSLGSSYEQYF.